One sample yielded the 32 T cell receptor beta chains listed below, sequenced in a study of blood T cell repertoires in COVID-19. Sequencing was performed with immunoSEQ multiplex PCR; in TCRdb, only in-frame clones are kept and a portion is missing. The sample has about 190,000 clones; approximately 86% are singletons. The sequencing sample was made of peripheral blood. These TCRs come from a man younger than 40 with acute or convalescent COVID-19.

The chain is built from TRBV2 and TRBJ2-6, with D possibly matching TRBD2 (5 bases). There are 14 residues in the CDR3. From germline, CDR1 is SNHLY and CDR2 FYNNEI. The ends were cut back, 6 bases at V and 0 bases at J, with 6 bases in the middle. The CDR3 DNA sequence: TGTGCCAGCAGCCGGGACTCTGGGGCCAACGTCCTGACTTTC. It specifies CASSRDSGANVLTF.

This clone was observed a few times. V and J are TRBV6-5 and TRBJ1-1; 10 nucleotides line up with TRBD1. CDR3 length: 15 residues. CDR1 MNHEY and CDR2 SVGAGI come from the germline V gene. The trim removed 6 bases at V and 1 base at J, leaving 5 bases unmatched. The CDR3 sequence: CASSTGTGENTEAFF. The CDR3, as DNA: TGTGCCAGCAGCACCGGGACAGGGGAGAACACTGAAGCTTTCTTT.

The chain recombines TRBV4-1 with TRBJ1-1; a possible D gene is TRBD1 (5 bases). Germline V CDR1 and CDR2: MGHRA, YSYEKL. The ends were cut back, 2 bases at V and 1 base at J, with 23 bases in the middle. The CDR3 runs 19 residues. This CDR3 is CASSQLLTGRGYWNTEAFF. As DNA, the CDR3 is TGCGCCAGCAGCCAACTTCTAACAGGTAGGGGCTATTGGAACACTGAAGCTTTCTTT.

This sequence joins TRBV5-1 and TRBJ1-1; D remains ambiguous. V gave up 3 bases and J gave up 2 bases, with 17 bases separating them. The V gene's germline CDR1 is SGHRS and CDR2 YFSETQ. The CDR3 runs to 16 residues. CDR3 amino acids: CASSSDLGGINTEAFF. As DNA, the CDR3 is TGCGCCAGCAGCTCGGACTTGGGCGGGATCAACACTGAAGCTTTCTTT. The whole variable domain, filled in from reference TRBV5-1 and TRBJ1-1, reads KAGVTQTPRYLIKTRGQQVTLSCSPISGHRSVSWYQQTPGQGLQFLFEYFSETQRNKGNFPGRFSGRQFSNSRSEMNVSTLELGDSALYLCASSSDLGGINTEAFFGQGTRLTVV.

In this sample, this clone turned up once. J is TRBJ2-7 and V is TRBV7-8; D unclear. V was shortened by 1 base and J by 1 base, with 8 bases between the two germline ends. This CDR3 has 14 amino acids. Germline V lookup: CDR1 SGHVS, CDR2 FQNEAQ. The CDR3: CASSLGGVSYEQYF. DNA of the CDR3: TGTGCCAGCAGCTTAGGCGGAGTATCCTACGAGCAGTACTTC.

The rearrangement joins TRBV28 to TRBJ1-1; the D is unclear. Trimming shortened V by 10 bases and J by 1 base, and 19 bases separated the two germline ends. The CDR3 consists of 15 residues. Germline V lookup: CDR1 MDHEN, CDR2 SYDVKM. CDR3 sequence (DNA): TGTGCCACAACCACAGCCACATCAAGGAACACTGAAGCTTTCTTT. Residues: CATTTATSRNTEAFF.

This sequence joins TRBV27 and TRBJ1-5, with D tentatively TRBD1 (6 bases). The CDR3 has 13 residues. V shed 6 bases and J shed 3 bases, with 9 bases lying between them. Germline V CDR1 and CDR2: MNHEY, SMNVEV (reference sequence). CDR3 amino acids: CASSRGYNQPQHF. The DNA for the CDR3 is TGTGCCAGCAGCAGGGGCTACAATCAGCCCCAGCATTTT.

In nucleotides, the CDR3 is TGTGCCAGCAGTACACCTTCTAGCGGGAGTTACAATGAGCAGTTCTTC. Encoded protein: CASSTPSSGSYNEQFF. The V gene is TRBV28, the J gene TRBJ2-1; 10 positions match TRBD2. The V gene's germline CDR1 is MDHEN and CDR2 SYDVKM. After removal of 5 bases from V and 4 bases from J, the junction contained 8 bases not matched to a gene. This CDR3 spans 16 amino acids. Full variable domain (rest looked up from reference TRBV28 and TRBJ2-1): DVKVTQSSRYLVKRTGEKVFLECVQDMDHENMFWYRQDPGLGLRLIYFSYDVKMKEKGDIPEGYSVSREKKERFSLILESASTNQTSMYLCASSTPSSGSYNEQFFGPGTRLTVL.

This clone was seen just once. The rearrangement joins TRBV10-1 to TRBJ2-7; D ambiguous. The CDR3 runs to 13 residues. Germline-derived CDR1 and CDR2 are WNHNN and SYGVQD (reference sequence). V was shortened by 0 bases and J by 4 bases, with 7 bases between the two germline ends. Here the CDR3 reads CASSESTGYEQYF. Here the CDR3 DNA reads TGCGCCAGCAGTGAGTCCACTGGTTACGAGCAGTACTTC.

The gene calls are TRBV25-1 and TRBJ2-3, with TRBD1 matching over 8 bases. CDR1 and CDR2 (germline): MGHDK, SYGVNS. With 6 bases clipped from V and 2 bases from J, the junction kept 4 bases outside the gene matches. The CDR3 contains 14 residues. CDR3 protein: CASRLTGDTDTQYF. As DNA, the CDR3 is TGTGCCAGCAGACTGACAGGGGACACAGATACGCAGTATTTT.

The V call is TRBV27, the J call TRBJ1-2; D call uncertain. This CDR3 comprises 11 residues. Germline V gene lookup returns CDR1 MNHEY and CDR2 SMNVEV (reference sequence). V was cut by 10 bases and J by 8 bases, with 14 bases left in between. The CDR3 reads CATHAGNGYTF. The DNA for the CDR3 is TGTGCCACCCATGCGGGGAACGGCTACACCTTC.

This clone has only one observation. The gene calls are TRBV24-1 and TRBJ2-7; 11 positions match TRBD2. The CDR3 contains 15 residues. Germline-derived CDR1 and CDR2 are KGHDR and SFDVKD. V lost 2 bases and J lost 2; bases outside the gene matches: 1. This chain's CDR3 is CATSDSLAGAYEQYF. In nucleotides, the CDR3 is TGTGCCACCAGTGATTCACTAGCGGGAGCCTACGAGCAGTACTTC.

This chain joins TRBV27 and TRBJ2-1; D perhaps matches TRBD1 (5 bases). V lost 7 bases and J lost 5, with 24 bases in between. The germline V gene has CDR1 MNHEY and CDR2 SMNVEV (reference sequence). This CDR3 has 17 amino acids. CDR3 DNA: TGTGCCAGCATACGCAGGGCCACCCTCCAAATAGACAATGAGCAGTTCTTC. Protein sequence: CASIRRATLQIDNEQFF.

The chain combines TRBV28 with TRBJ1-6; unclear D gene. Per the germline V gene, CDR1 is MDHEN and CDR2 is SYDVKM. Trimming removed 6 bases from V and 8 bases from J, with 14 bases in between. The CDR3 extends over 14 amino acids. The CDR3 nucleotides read TGTGCCAGCAGGTCCCCAGCGGCCTATTCACCCCTCCACTTT. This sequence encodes CASRSPAAYSPLHF.

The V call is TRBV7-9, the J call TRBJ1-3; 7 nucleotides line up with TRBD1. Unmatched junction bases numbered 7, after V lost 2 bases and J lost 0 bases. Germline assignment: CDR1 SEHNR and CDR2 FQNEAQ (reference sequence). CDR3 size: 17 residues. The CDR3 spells CASSLNRGLSSGNTIYF. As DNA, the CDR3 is TGTGCCAGCAGCTTAAACAGGGGCTTATCCTCTGGAAACACCATATATTTT.

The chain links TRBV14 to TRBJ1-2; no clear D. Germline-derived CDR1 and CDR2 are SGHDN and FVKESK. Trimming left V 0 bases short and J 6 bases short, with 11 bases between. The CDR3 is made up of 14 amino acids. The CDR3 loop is CASSQEFEGNGYTF. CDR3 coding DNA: TGTGCCAGCAGCCAAGAATTTGAGGGAAATGGCTACACCTTC.

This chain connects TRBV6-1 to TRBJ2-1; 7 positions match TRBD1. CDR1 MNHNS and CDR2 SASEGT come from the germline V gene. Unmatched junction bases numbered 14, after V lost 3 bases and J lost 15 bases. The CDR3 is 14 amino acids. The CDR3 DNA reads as TGTGCCAGCAGTGACCCTTTGACAGGGCGACCCCGGTTCTTC. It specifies CASSDPLTGRPRFF.

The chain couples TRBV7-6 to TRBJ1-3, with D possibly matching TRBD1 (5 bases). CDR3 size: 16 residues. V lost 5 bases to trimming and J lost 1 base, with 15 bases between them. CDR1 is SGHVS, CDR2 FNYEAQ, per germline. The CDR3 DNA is TGTGCCAGCAGCCCCAGTGCAGGGTTGTCTGGAAACACCATATATTTT. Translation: CASSPSAGLSGNTIYF.

DNA for the CDR3: TGTGCCAGCAGCTTAGGGCAGGGAAGAAACTATGGCTACACCTTC. Its protein product is CASSLGQGRNYGYTF. This chain joins TRBV7-9 and TRBJ1-2; D perhaps matches TRBD1 (5 bases). Trimming took 1 base from V and 2 from J, leaving 11 bases between them. CDR3 size: 15 residues. CDR1 is SEHNR, CDR2 FQNEAQ, per germline (reference sequence).

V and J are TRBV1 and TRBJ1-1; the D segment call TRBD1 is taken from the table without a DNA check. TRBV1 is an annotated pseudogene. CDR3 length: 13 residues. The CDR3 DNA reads TGCACCAGCAGCCAGGGTAGGGGGCGAGCAGCTTTCTTT. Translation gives CTSSQGRGRAAFF.

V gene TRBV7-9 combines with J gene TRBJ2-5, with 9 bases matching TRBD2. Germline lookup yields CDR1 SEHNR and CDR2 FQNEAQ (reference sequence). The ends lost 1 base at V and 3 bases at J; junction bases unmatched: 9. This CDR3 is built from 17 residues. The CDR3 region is CASSLGDSGGPEETQYF. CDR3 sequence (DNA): TGTGCCAGCAGCTTAGGGGATAGCGGGGGTCCGGAAGAGACCCAGTACTTC.

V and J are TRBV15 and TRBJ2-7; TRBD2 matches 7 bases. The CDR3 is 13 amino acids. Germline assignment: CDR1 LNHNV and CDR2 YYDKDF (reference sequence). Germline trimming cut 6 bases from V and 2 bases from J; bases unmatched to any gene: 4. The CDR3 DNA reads TGTGCCACCAGGCCCAGCGGGACCTACGAGCAGTACTTC. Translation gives CATRPSGTYEQYF.

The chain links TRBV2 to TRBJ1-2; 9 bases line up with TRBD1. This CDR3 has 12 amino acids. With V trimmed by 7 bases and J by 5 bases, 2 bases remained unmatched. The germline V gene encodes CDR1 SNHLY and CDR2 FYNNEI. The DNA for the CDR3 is TGTGCCAGCACAGGACAGGGGTATGGCTACACCTTC. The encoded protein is CASTGQGYGYTF.

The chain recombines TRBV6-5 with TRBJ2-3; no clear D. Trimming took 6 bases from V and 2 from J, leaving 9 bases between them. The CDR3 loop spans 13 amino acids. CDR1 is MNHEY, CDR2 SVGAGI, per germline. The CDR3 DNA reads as TGTGCCAGCAGCTGGAGTTACACAGATACGCAGTATTTT. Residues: CASSWSYTDTQYF.

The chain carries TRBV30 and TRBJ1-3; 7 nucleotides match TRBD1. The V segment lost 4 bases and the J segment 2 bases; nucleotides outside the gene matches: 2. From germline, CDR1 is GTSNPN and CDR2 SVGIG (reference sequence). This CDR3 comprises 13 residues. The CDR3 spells CAWKGTAGNTIYF. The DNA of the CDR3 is TGTGCCTGGAAGGGGACAGCTGGAAACACCATATATTTT.

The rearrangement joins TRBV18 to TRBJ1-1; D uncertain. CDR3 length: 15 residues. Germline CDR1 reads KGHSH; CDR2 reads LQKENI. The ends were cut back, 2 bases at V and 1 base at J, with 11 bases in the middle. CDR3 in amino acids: CASSPKEGQNTEAFF. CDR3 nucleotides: TGTGCCAGCTCACCAAAAGAGGGCCAGAACACTGAAGCTTTCTTT.

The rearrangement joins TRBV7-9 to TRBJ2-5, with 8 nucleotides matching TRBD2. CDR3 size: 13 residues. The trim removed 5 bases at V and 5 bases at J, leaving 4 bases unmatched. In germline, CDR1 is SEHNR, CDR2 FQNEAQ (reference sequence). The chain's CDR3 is CASSPGGGETQYF. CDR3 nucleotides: TGTGCCAGCAGCCCCGGGGGGGGCGAGACCCAGTACTTC.

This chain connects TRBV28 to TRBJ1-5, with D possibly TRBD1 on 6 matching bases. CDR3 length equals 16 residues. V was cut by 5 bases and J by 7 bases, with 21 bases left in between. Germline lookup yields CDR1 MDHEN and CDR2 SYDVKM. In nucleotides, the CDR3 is TGTGCCAGCAGTCCACGTTCGGGGGGCATTGGGCAGCCCCAGCATTTT. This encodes CASSPRSGGIGQPQHF.

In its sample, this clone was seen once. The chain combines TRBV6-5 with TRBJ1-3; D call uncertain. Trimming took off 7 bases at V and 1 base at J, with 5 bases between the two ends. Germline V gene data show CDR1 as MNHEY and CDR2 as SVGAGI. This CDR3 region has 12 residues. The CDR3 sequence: CASISSGNTIYF. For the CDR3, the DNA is TGTGCCAGCATCAGTTCTGGAAACACCATATATTTT.

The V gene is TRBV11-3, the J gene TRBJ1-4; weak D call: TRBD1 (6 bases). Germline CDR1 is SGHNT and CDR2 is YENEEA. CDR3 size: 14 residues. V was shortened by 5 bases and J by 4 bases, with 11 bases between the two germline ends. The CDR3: CASSPGTSNEKLFF. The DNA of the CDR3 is TGTGCCAGCAGCCCCGGGACAAGTAATGAAAAACTGTTTTTT.

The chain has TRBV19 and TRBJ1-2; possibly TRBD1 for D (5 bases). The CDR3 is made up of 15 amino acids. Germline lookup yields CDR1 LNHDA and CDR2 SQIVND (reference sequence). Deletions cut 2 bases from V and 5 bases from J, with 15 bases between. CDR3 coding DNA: TGTGCCAGTAGTATATCTCAAAGACAGTTTTATGGCTACACCTTC. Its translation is CASSISQRQFYGYTF. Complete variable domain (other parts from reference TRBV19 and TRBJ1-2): DGGITQSPKYLFRKEGQNVTLSCEQNLNHDAMYWYRQDPGQGLRLIYYSQIVNDFQKGDIAEGYSVSREKKESFPLTVTSAQKNPTAFYLCASSISQRQFYGYTFGSGTRLTVV.

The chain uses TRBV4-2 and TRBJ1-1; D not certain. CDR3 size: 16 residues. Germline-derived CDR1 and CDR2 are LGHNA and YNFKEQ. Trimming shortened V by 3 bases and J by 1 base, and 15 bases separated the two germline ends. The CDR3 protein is CASSHATKAQNTEAFF. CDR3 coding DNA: TGTGCCAGCAGCCATGCCACCAAAGCCCAGAACACTGAAGCTTTCTTT.